The 11 T cell receptor beta chains listed next were all sequenced from one sample in a study of T cells expressing NK-cell markers. TCRdb reprocessed the 5' RACE reads; each CDR3 protein has one entry and no DNA is given. Its listing shows 550,000 or so distinct CDR3 sequences. Sequencing was done on a sample of blood T cells: a sorted CD56 or NKG2C T cell subset, CD4+ or CD8+ T cells, or bulk PBMC T cells (not recorded which). These receptors originate from a man in his late teens or twenties in good health.

This chain uses TRBV12-3 or TRBV12-4 with TRBJ2-7. This CDR3 has 15 residues. CDR3 in amino acids: CASSLLPSLSYEQYF.

The chain carries TRBV6-5 and TRBJ2-7. Germline lookup yields CDR1 MNHEY and CDR2 SVGAGI. The CDR3 loop spans 13 amino acids. CDR3 loop: CASNSRGSYEQYF.

V usage is TRBV6-2 or TRBV6-3 and J usage is TRBJ2-7; TCRdb outputs TRBD1, but without DNA this stays unchecked. The germline V gene encodes CDR1 MNHEY and CDR2 SVGEGT. The CDR3 extends over 13 amino acids. CDR3 sequence: CASIRQAPYEQYF.

V gene TRBV2 combines with J gene TRBJ2-1; TCRdb designates TRBD2, a call that cannot be tested without DNA. CDR3 length: 15 residues. Germline V gene sequence: CDR1 SNHLY, CDR2 FYNNEI. The CDR3 reads CASSAGTSGSDEQFF.

The chain is built from TRBV20-1 and TRBJ2-2. Germline V gives CDR1 DFQATT, CDR2 SNEGSKA (reference sequence). This CDR3 comprises 11 residues. The CDR3 sequence: CSAGETGELFF.

The rearrangement links TRBV4-3 to TRBJ1-1; TCRdb picks TRBD1, but there is no DNA to check that call. The CDR3 length is 16 residues. Germline V gene data show CDR1 as LGHNA and CDR2 as YSLEER. This CDR3 reads CASSQDSGGRGDYAFF.

The J gene is TRBJ2-7, the V gene TRBV7-8; the TCRdb call, TRBD2, lacks DNA for checking. Germline CDR1 is SGHVS and CDR2 is FQNEAQ. The CDR3 loop spans 16 amino acids. The CDR3 loop is CASSLEGLAGVYEQYF.

The rearrangement links TRBV29-1 to TRBJ2-7; TCRdb outputs TRBD2, but without DNA this stays unchecked. Germline V gene sequence: CDR1 SQVTM, CDR2 ANQGSEA. CDR3 size: 12 residues. The CDR3 sequence is CSVAAGVNEQYF.

This sequence joins TRBV7-9 and TRBJ2-5; the TCRdb D gene call, TRBD2, has no DNA to confirm it. Germline V gene lookup returns CDR1 SEHNR and CDR2 FQNEAQ (reference sequence). This CDR3 spans 12 amino acids. CDR3 loop: CASSFPAGTQYF.

V is TRBV28 and J is TRBJ2-1; the TCRdb D gene call, TRBD1, has no DNA to confirm it. The CDR3 totals 19 residues. Per the germline V gene, CDR1 is MDHEN and CDR2 is SYDVKM. The chain's CDR3 is CASSTRDRVRVNSYNEQFF.

The chain couples TRBV29-1 to TRBJ2-7; absent DNA, TCRdb's TRBD1 call cannot be checked. This CDR3 region has 16 residues. CDR1 is SQVTM, CDR2 ANQGSEA, per germline. The CDR3: CSVEDQGDGGLLEQYF.